These 15 T cell receptor beta chains were sequenced from one sample in a study of identical twins. A single record per CDR3 protein comes from TCRdb applying MiXCR to the 5' RACE reads. The sample lists approximately 1.8 million distinct CDR3 sequences; 32% were seen once. Sample: cord blood. The receptors originated from a newborn girl in good health.

The CDR3 bases are TGCGCCAGCAGCTTGGCCCCGAGTGGCAGGGGAGAGTATGGCTACACCTTC. Protein product: CASSLAPSGRGEYGYTF. The J gene is TRBJ1-2, the V gene TRBV5-1; a possible D gene is TRBD1 (6 bases). The V gene lost 0 bases and the J gene lost 5 bases, with 20 bases spanning the gap. Germline loops: CDR1 SGHRS, CDR2 YFSETQ. CDR3 length equals 17 residues.

This clonotype has at least ten counts. V is TRBV20-1 and J is TRBJ2-7, with TRBD2 as a possible D gene (5 bases). The germline V gene encodes CDR1 DFQATT and CDR2 SNEGSKA (reference sequence). This CDR3 region has 12 residues. Trimming took off 3 bases at V and 0 bases at J, with 6 bases between the two ends. CDR3 nucleotide sequence: TGCAGTGCTAGGGCGGGCTCCTACGAGCAGTACTTC. Protein sequence: CSARAGSYEQYF.

CDR3: CAWTEGTTEAFF. The CDR3 DNA reads as TGTGCCTGGACTGAGGGTACCACTGAAGCTTTCTTT. This chain joins TRBV30 and TRBJ1-1; D remains ambiguous. The CDR3 is made up of 12 amino acids. V lost 4 bases to trimming and J lost 4 bases, with 10 bases between them. Germline lookup yields CDR1 GTSNPN and CDR2 SVGIG (reference sequence).

This clonotype occurred a few times. The CDR3 sequence is CASSKEGGWGTDTQYF. For the CDR3, the DNA is TGTGCCAGCAGCAAAGAAGGGGGTTGGGGCACAGATACGCAGTATTTT. The chain links TRBV21-1 to TRBJ2-3; TRBD1, the table's D call, was not compared with the DNA. TRBV21-1 is reported as a pseudogene. The CDR3 totals 16 residues.

This clonotype was counted between two and nine times. The chain links TRBV12-3 or TRBV12-4 to TRBJ2-7; D may match TRBD1 or TRBD2 (6 bases each). The CDR3 totals 15 residues. Trimming pared 7 bases from V and 2 bases from J, leaving 18 bases between. CDR3 amino acids: CASNTGRIGAYEQYF. CDR3 nucleotides: TGTGCCAGCAACACAGGGAGGATTGGGGCCTACGAGCAGTACTTC.

The sample holds a few counts of this clonotype. The chain joins TRBV20-1 to TRBJ2-7; TRBD2 is a possible D gene (6 bases). The CDR3 runs 13 residues. CDR1 DFQATT and CDR2 SNEGSKA come from the germline V gene (reference sequence). Trimming shortened V by 1 base and J by 3 bases, and 10 bases separated the two germline ends. The CDR3 DNA sequence: TGCAGTGCTAGAGGGGGACTTGACTACGAGCAGTACTTC. It is translated as CSARGGLDYEQYF.

The chain combines TRBV24-1 with TRBJ2-3; 8 bases line up with TRBD2. The CDR3 consists of 15 residues. Trimming cost V 4 bases and J 0 bases; bases outside gene matches: 2. CDR1 is KGHDR, CDR2 SFDVKD, per germline. CDR3 sequence: CATSEAGGSTDTQYF. In DNA, the CDR3 is TGTGCCACCAGTGAGGCGGGAGGTAGCACAGATACGCAGTATTTT.

A word on this clonotype: Being one base from a much bigger clone, this may be a read error. This chain connects TRBV2 to TRBJ2-1; no clear D. Germline V CDR1 and CDR2: SNHLY, FYNNEI. The CDR3 runs 12 residues. Trimming pared 4 bases from V and 13 bases from J, leaving 14 bases between. CDR3 sequence reads: CASSVRSETQFF. The CDR3, as DNA: TGTGCCAGCAGTGTCCGGTCTGAGACCCAGTTCTTC.

The chain links TRBV20-1 to TRBJ1-5; 8 bases match TRBD1. J gave up 5 bases and V 5 bases, and 8 bases lay outside the gene matches. This CDR3 contains 14 residues. Germline CDR1 and CDR2: DFQATT and SNEGSKA (reference sequence). The CDR3 DNA follows: TGCAGTGCTGGACAGGGTTTGGTTGATCAGCCCCAGCATTTT. Translation gives CSAGQGLVDQPQHF.

This chain joins TRBV29-1 and TRBJ2-3; either TRBD1 or TRBD2 may fit D (7 bases each). Germline-derived CDR1 and CDR2 are SQVTM and ANQGSEA. V was trimmed by 6 bases and J by 5 bases, leaving 15 bases between them. CDR3 size: 13 residues. DNA for the CDR3: TGCAGCGTGGGAGGGGGCGAGAGAGATACGCAGTATTTT. Its protein is CSVGGGERDTQYF.

This chain joins TRBV20-1 and TRBJ2-7; unclear D gene. The CDR3 length is 12 residues. From germline, CDR1 is DFQATT and CDR2 SNEGSKA (reference sequence). Trimming removed 3 bases at V and 6 bases at J, with 12 bases between. CDR3 residues: CSASRSACEQYF. In nucleotides, the CDR3 is TGCAGTGCTAGTCGCAGCGCCTGCGAGCAGTACTTC.

V and J are TRBV6-5 and TRBJ2-5; a weak D match, TRBD2 (5 bases). The V end lost 8 bases, the J end lost 5 bases, and 18 bases lay between the germline ends. The CDR3 is made up of 14 amino acids. Per the germline V gene, CDR1 is MNHEY and CDR2 is SVGAGI. The CDR3 loop reads CASRSGPLGETQYF. The CDR3 nucleotides read TGTGCCAGCCGCTCGGGTCCACTAGGGGAGACCCAGTACTTC.

This clonotype turned up a few times. V usage is TRBV5-1 and J usage is TRBJ2-7, with D possibly TRBD1 on 6 matching bases. In germline, CDR1 is SGHRS, CDR2 YFSETQ. The CDR3 is 16 residues long. Trimming removed 0 bases at V and 2 bases at J, with 15 bases between. The CDR3: CASSLASTGTPYEQYF. CDR3 bases: TGCGCCAGCAGCTTGGCCTCGACAGGAACCCCCTACGAGCAGTACTTC.

Concerning this clonotype: The junction shows a germline mismatch at one end, possibly a read error. The gene calls are TRBV7-8 and TRBJ2-3, with TRBD2 matching 11 bases. CDR1 is SGHVS and CDR2 is FQNEAQ in the germline V gene. There are 19 residues in the CDR3. The CDR3 region is CANSLAQTGTSGSTDTQYF. CDR3 in DNA: TGTGCCAACAGCTTAGCACAGACAGGGACTAGCGGTTCCACAGATACGCAGTATTTT.

On this clonotype: A much larger clone lies a single base off, so this may be a read error. Here the CDR3 DNA reads TGCGCCAGCAGCTTTGGGACTCTCTACGAGCAGTTCTTC. Translation: CASSFGTLYEQFF. This chain connects TRBV5-1 to TRBJ2-1; D perhaps matches TRBD2 (6 bases). Germline loops: CDR1 SGHRS, CDR2 YFSETQ. The CDR3 has 13 residues. Trimming cost V 2 bases and J 10 bases, with 13 bases left between them. Drawing the rest from reference TRBV5-1 and TRBJ2-1, the complete variable domain is KAGVTQTPRYLIKTRGQQVTLSCSPISGHRSVSWYQQTPGQGLQFLFEYFSETQRNKGNFPGRFSGRQFSNSRSEMNVSTLELGDSALYLCASSFGTLYEQFFGPGTRLTVL.